The T cell receptor beta chain described here comes from a study of shared clonotypes between healthy human individuals. Across the study: In total, the donors were two women and a few men aged 18 to 49.

As processed by the authors: Filtering differed for immunoSEQ, which gave only junction sequences without quality scores. Here immunoSEQ multiplex PCR was the method, and the copy in TCRdb shows in-frame clones only, minus some. V, J and clone size reflect that table, while D and trimming were determined from the DNA. Counted here are about 550,000 clones, around 95% occurring once; the ten biggest clones make up 0.085% to 0.11%. CD45RO-negative cells were positively selected for CCR7, leaving out terminally differentiated effector memory CD45RA+ cells. As to this clone: Its specificity is unknown.

Whole-study results and caveats: With few donors, the genetic and exposure-history diversity represented was limited.

Material for sequencing was naive CD8+ T cells sorted from blood. The origin of this receptor is a woman in her twenties or thirties in good health.

The CDR3 here is CASRGPDTGELFF. The CDR3 DNA reads as TGTGCCAGCAGGGGCCCGGACACCGGGGAGCTGTTTTTT. The chain recombines TRBV27 with TRBJ2-2, with D hard to call. The CDR3 loop spans 13 amino acids. Germline values: CDR1 MNHEY, CDR2 SMNVEV (reference sequence). V was clipped by 6 bases and J by 3 bases, with 8 bases between them.